The clone carrying this TCR beta chain has at least ten counts. Its specificity is not known. In the original analysis: A distant-metastasis classifier for papillary thyroid cancer was built using CDR3 differences across clinicopathological groups. TCRdb reprocessed the PCR reads using MiXCR. TCRdb, not the authors, supplied the V and J calls. The table includes around 89,000 clones, more than 12% detected once. Thyroid surgery was preceded by no treatment in any patient. Germline V gene lookup returns CDR1 SNHLY and CDR2 FYNNEI. The length of the CDR3 is 15 residues. V was shortened by 0 bases and J by 1 base, with 9 bases between the two germline ends. The data are from a study of metastatic and nonmetastatic thyroid tumors. Study summary: Across blood and tumor or nodule tissue, repertoires from malignant and benign thyroid patients were compared with one another. Study results and limitations: When malignant thyroid tumors were compared with benign nodules, TCR beta diversity was reportedly significantly higher in the malignant tumors. This held in both blood and tumor samples.

J is TRBJ1-1 and V is TRBV2; D gene unclear. The clonotype was recovered from a female donor with papillary thyroid cancer or a benign thyroid nodule (not recorded which). Some clones in this sample may be carry-over from other donors' samples. Sequencing was performed on blood. The chain's CDR3 is CASSEALKGNTEAFF. CDR3 sequence (DNA): TGTGCCAGCAGTGAAGCGCTGAAGGGGAACACTGAAGCTTTCTTT.